This section outlines one T cell receptor beta chain sequence together with its context. Its matching antigen is unknown. Cultured CD4+ T cell DNA was sequenced using the Oncomine TCR Beta short-read assay. TCRdb independently ran MiXCR on the PCR reads; one entry per CDR3 protein. The table lists nearly 15,000 distinct CDR3 sequences, around 48% of them singletons. The CDR3 sequence is 15 residues long. The V and J ends lost 4 bases and 4 bases, in that order; junction bases with no gene match: 7. CDR1 SGHNT and CDR2 YYREEE come from the germline V gene (reference sequence). The data originate from a study of vaccination and CD4 T cells after COVID-19. Study summary: Drawing of post-COVID samples took place a median 101 days after diagnosis (range 35 to 161). Blood was drawn a median 72 days post second dose, range 14 to 241.

The treatment here: roughly 10-day PBMC culture with coronavirus spike peptide pools or control peptides (ViraFEST assay). Study-wide results and caveats: A nonsignificant rise from about 20 to 38 was seen in the median number of SARS-CoV-2-reactive clonotypes.

The sequenced sample was CD4+ T cells from blood, cultured in vitro. This receptor was obtained from a human donor who had recovered from COVID-19. V gene TRBV5-4 combines with J gene TRBJ2-1; 8 bases are shared with TRBD2. CDR3 sequence (DNA): TGTGCCAGCAGCCGGGGGGGGAGTGGGTACAATGAGCAGTTCTTC. This sequence encodes CASSRGGSGYNEQFF.